These 14 T cell receptor beta chains came from one sample sequenced in a study of T-cell reconstitution after alpha-beta-depleted transplantation in children. The library targeted TCRbeta and was prepared with unique molecular identifiers. Each CDR3 protein gets one entry after TCRdb re-called the PCR reads with MiXCR. This repertoire shows around 100,000 distinct CDR3 sequences, 10% found once; its top ten account for less than 40%. The sample consisted of PBMCs, taken before TCRalphabeta/CD19-depleted stem cell transplant. These TCRs come from a boy aged 2 to 9 with acute lymphoblastic leukemia, due to receive a stem cell transplant.

The CDR3 nucleotides are TGTGCCAGCAGCGTCGATGGGGCCAGAACTAACTATGGCTACACCTTC. Its protein product is CASSVDGARTNYGYTF. The chain has TRBV6-1 and TRBJ1-2, with D perhaps TRBD1 (5 bases). Germline CDR1 reads MNHNS; CDR2 reads SASEGT. The CDR3 is 16 amino acids. V lost 6 bases and J lost 0, with 17 bases in between.

The chain uses TRBV18 and TRBJ1-4; D gene ambiguous. CDR1 is KGHSH and CDR2 is LQKENI in the germline V gene. Trimming cost V 5 bases and J 1 base, with 11 bases left between them. The CDR3 extends over 15 amino acids. The CDR3 sequence is CASSDRTQTNEKLFF. The CDR3 region has the DNA TGTGCCAGCTCAGATCGGACCCAAACTAATGAAAAACTGTTTTTT.

The genes are TRBV10-3 and TRBJ2-2; 7 bases map to TRBD2. The CDR3 loop spans 15 amino acids. J gave up 4 bases and V 11 bases, and 13 bases lay outside the gene matches. Germline V gene data show CDR1 as ENHRY and CDR2 as SYGVKD. CDR3 amino acids: CASQEAGRGTGELFF. CDR3 in DNA: TGTGCCTCTCAAGAAGCGGGGAGGGGCACCGGGGAGCTGTTTTTT.

This clonotype was recorded many times. CDR3 sequence reads: CASSLGGTRPGSEQYF. The CDR3 nucleotides are TGTGCCAGCAGCTTAGGTGGGACAAGGCCGGGATCCGAGCAGTACTTC. V gene TRBV7-9 combines with J gene TRBJ2-7; TRBD1 might be the D (6 bases). The CDR3 covers 16 residues. Between the trimmed V and J ends, which lost 1 base and 6 bases, there was a span of 19 bases. Germline loops: CDR1 SEHNR, CDR2 FQNEAQ (reference sequence). Full variable domain (missing parts from reference TRBV7-9 and TRBJ2-7): DTGVSQNPRHKITKRGQNVTFRCDPISEHNRLYWYRQTLGQGPEFLTYFQNEAQLEKSRLLSDRFSAERPKGSFSTLEIQRTEQGDSAMYLCASSLGGTRPGSEQYFGPGTRLTVT.

In regard to this clonotype: One junction end disagrees with the germline gene, perhaps due to a read error. This chain connects TRBV3-1 to TRBJ2-7; possibly TRBD1 for D (6 bases). CDR3 length: 15 amino acids. The germline CDR1 and CDR2 sequences are LGHDT and YNNKEL (reference sequence). In DNA form, the CDR3 reads TGTGCCTGCAGCCAAGCTCCCGGGAAGGGGGTCGAGCAGTACTTC. Amino acids: CACSQAPGKGVEQYF.

The genes are TRBV12-3 or TRBV12-4 and TRBJ2-7; TRBD2 is a possible D gene (5 bases). The V end was cut by 7 bases, the J end by 5 bases, with 21 bases between. This CDR3 region has 15 residues. This CDR3 is CASTPWGSAVHEQYF. The CDR3 DNA sequence: TGTGCCAGCACCCCCTGGGGTAGCGCTGTCCACGAGCAGTACTTC.

This clonotype was seen more than once but under ten times. The V gene is TRBV2, the J gene TRBJ2-6, with 14 nucleotides matching TRBD2. The germline V gene has CDR1 SNHLY and CDR2 FYNNEI. The CDR3 length is 18 residues. After removal of 6 bases from V and 4 bases from J, the junction contained 8 bases not matched to a gene. CDR3 sequence reads: CASSEAGLAGAGANVLTF. For the CDR3, the DNA is TGTGCCAGCAGCGAGGCGGGACTAGCGGGAGCCGGGGCCAACGTCCTGACTTTC. The full variable domain, rest sourced from reference TRBV2 and TRBJ2-6, is EPEVTQTPSHQVTQMGQEVILRCVPISNHLYFYWYRQILGQKVEFLVSFYNNEISEKSEIFDDQFSVERPDGSNFTLKIRSTKLEDSAMYFCASSEAGLAGAGANVLTFGAGSRLTVL.

The chain uses TRBV20-1 and TRBJ2-3; D might be TRBD2 (6 bases). Deletions cut 0 bases from V and 4 bases from J, with 14 bases between. CDR3 length: 15 residues. From germline, CDR1 is DFQATT and CDR2 SNEGSKA (reference sequence). This chain's CDR3 is CSAREGAGMADTQYF. CDR3 coding DNA: TGCAGTGCTAGAGAAGGGGCGGGAATGGCAGATACGCAGTATTTT.

Only a few counts were recorded for this clonotype. This chain joins TRBV30 and TRBJ2-1; TRBD1 is a possible D gene (6 bases). The CDR3 is 14 amino acids. Germline lookup yields CDR1 GTSNPN and CDR2 SVGIG (reference sequence). Trimming cost V 0 bases and J 4 bases, with 10 bases left between them. The CDR3 loop reads CAWSVQGLYNEQFF. CDR3 nucleotides: TGTGCCTGGAGTGTACAGGGCTTGTACAATGAGCAGTTCTTC.

Note on this clonotype: The CDR3 does not close with the conserved phenylalanine or tryptophan, likely indicating a read error. The chain employs TRBV9 and TRBJ2-3; D is tentatively TRBD1 or TRBD2 (5 bases each). V was clipped by 8 bases and J by 3 bases, with 10 bases between them. The CDR3 contains 12 residues. Germline loops: CDR1 SGDLS, CDR2 YYNGEE. Here the CDR3 DNA reads TGTGCCAGTAGAGGGGTTACAGATACGCAGTATTAT. As protein: CASRGVTDTQYY.

The V gene is TRBV5-1, the J gene TRBJ2-3, with 12 bases identical to TRBD2. The CDR3 length is 15 residues. The V gene's germline CDR1 is SGHRS and CDR2 YFSETQ. Trimming cost V 4 bases and J 9 bases; bases outside gene matches: 9. CDR3 residues: CASSTRLAGVDTQYF. CDR3 coding DNA: TGCGCCAGCAGCACGCGACTAGCGGGAGTAGACACGCAGTATTTT.

This clonotype was counted a few times. J is TRBJ2-3 and V is TRBV9, with D uncertain. The CDR3 runs to 14 residues. V was clipped by 0 bases and J by 3 bases, with 8 bases between them. CDR1 is SGDLS and CDR2 is YYNGEE in the germline V gene. The CDR3 sequence: CASSVEAGTDTQYF. CDR3 DNA: TGTGCCAGCAGCGTAGAGGCAGGTACAGATACGCAGTATTTT. The variable domain in full, with the rest retrieved from reference TRBV9 and TRBJ2-3, is DSGVTQTPKHLITATGQRVTLRCSPRSGDLSVYWYQQSLDQGLQFLIQYYNGEERAKGNILERFSAQQFPDLHSELNLSSLELGDSALYFCASSVEAGTDTQYFGPGTRLTVL.

This clonotype was detected ten times or more. The CDR3 DNA is TGTGCCAGCAGTGACAGGGTGTTCGCTTTCTTT. Translating it yields CASSDRVFAFF. The chain uses TRBV6-5 and TRBJ1-1; 7 bases are shared with TRBD1. V was clipped by 5 bases and J by 11 bases; unmatched bases: 5. Germline values: CDR1 MNHEY, CDR2 SVGAGI. This CDR3 is 11 amino acids long.

This clonotype was found a few times. CDR3 nucleotide sequence: TGTGCCAGCTCACCCGGGACAGGGACTTATGGCTACACCTTC. Encoded protein: CASSPGTGTYGYTF. This chain uses TRBV18 with TRBJ1-2; 9 bases map to TRBD1. Germline values: CDR1 KGHSH, CDR2 LQKENI. This CDR3 has 14 amino acids. V gave up 3 bases and J gave up 5 bases; unmatched junction bases: 4.